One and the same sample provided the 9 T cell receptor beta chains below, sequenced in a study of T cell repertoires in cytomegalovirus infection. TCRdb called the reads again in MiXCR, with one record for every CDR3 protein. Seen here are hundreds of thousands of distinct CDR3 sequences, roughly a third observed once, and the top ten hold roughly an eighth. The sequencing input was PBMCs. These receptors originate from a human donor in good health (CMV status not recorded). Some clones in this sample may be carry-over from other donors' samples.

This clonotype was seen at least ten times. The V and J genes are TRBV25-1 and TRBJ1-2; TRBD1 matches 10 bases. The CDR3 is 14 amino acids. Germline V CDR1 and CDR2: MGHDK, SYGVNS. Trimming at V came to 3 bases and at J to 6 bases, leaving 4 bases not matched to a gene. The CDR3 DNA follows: TGTGCCAGCAGTGATCGGGACAGGGGCCATGGCTACACCTTC. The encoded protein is CASSDRDRGHGYTF.

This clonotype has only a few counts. CDR3 DNA sequence: TGCAGTGCGCGGACCGGGACAGGGAGGAATGAGCAGTTCTTC. It codes for CSARTGTGRNEQFF. V and J are TRBV20-1 and TRBJ2-1, with 9 bases identical to TRBD1. V shed 6 bases, J shed 7 bases, and the junction held 10 bases outside the gene matches. Germline V CDR1 and CDR2: DFQATT, SNEGSKA (reference sequence). This CDR3 has 14 amino acids.

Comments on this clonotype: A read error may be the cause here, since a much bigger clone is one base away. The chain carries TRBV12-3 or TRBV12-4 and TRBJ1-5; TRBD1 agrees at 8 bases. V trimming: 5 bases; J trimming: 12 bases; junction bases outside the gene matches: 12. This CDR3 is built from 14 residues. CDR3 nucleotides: TGTGCCAGCAGTCAGGACAGGGAAGGTTCTTACCAGCATTTT. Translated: CASSQDREGSYQHF.

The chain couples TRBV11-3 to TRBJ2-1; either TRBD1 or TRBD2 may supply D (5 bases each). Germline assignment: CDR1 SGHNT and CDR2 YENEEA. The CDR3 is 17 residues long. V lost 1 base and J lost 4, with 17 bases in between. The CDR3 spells CASSLGSGPGLYNEQFF. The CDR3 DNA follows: TGTGCCAGCAGCTTAGGGTCAGGGCCGGGGCTATACAATGAGCAGTTCTTC.

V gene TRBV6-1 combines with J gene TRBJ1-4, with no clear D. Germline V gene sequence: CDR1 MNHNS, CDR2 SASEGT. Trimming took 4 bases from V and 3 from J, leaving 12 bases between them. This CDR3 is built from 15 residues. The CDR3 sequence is CASSVSRLANEKLFF. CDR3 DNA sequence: TGTGCCAGCAGTGTTTCCAGGTTGGCTAATGAAAAACTGTTTTTT.

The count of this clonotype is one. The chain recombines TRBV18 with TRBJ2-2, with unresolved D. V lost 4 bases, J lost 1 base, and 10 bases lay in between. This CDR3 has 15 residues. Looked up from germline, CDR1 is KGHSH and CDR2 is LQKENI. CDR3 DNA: TGTGCCAGCTCACAACACCGCAAGAACACCGGGGAGCTGTTTTTT. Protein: CASSQHRKNTGELFF.

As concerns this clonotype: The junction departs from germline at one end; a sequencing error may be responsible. The CDR3 DNA reads TGTGCCAGCAGTCCCACCGGGACAGGCAATCAGACCCAGCATTTT. Translating it yields CASSPTGTGNQTQHF. The V call is TRBV6-2 or TRBV6-3, the J call TRBJ1-5; the match to TRBD1 covers 8 bases. This CDR3 is built from 15 residues. Per the germline V gene, CDR1 is MNHEY and CDR2 is SVGEGT.

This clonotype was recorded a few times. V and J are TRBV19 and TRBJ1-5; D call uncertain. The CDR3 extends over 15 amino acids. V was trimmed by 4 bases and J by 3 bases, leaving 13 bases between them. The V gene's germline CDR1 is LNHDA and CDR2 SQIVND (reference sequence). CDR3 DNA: TGTGCCAGTAGTACCGCCACTTGGTCCAATCAGCCCCAGCATTTT. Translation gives CASSTATWSNQPQHF. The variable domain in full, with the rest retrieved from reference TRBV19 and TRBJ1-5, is DGGITQSPKYLFRKEGQNVTLSCEQNLNHDAMYWYRQDPGQGLRLIYYSQIVNDFQKGDIAEGYSVSREKKESFPLTVTSAQKNPTAFYLCASSTATWSNQPQHFGDGTRLSIL.

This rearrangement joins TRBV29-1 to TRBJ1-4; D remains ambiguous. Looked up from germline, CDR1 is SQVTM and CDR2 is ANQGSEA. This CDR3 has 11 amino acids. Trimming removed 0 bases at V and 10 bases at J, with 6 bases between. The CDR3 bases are TGCAGCGTTGAAGAGACTTCAAAACTGTTTTTT. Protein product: CSVEETSKLFF. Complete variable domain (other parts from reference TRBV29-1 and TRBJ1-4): SAVISQKPSRDICQRGTSLTIQCQVDSQVTMMFWYRQQPGQSLTLIATANQGSEATYESGFVIDKFPISRPNLTFSTLTVSNMSPEDSSIYLCSVEETSKLFFGSGTQLSVL.